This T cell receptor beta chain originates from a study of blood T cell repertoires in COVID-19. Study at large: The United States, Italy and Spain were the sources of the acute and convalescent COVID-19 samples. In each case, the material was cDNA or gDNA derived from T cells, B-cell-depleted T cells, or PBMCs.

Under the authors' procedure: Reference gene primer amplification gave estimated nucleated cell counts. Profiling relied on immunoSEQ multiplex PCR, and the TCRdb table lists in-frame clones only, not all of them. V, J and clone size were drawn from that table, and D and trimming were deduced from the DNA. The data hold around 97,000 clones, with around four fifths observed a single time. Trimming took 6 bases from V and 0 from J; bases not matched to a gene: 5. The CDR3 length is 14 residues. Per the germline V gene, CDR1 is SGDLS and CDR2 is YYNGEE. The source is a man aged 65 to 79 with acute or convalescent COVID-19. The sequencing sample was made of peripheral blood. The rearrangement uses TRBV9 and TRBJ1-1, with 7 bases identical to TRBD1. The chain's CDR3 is CASTQGQLNTEAFF. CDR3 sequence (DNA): TGTGCCAGCACCCAGGGACAGCTGAACACTGAAGCTTTCTTT.